Listed below are T cell receptor beta chains from one sample, sequenced in a study of T cell responses to AZD1222 COVID-19 vaccine. The method was immunoSEQ multiplex PCR; TCRdb's version includes in-frame clones alone and lacks a portion of them. This table holds about 200,000 clones, about 89% found once. The sample in question was peripheral blood, obtained 28 days after the second AZD1222 dose. These receptors all come from an adult who received the AZD1222 COVID-19 vaccine. CDR3s include the opening cysteine and the closing phenylalanine or tryptophan. Fields, in order: CDR3 DNA, CDR3 protein, D gene, J gene, V gene, clone size. The D gene is left open where the match is weak. Rows may omit the clone size; those that give it use once, few, many or a size class.

DNA: TGTGCCAGCAGTTTCCACGACAGGAACACTGAAGCTTTCTTT; CDR3: CASSFHDRNTEAFF; D: .; J: TRBJ1-1; V: TRBV28; size: .
DNA: TGTGCCAGCAGCTTACCGGGCTTGAACACTGAAGCTTTCTTT; CDR3: CASSLPGLNTEAFF; D: .; J: TRBJ1-1; V: TRBV7-9; size: .
DNA: TGTGCCAGCCGACTCCTTCTCAGCGGGAAGGGGAACTACGAGCAGTACTTC; CDR3: CASRLLLSGKGNYEQYF; D: TRBD2; J: TRBJ2-7; V: TRBV28; size: .
DNA: TGTGCCTGGAGTGCCCCAGGGATCCCGCCCCAGCATTTT; CDR3: CAWSAPGIPPQHF; D: .; J: TRBJ1-5; V: TRBV30; size: .
DNA: TGTGCCAGCAGCAGGGAGGCGGGGGGCCAGTATGGCTACACCTTC; CDR3: CASSREAGGQYGYTF; D: .; J: TRBJ1-2; V: TRBV6-5; size: .
DNA: TGTGCCAGTAATCGAATATTAAGGGAGCAGTACTTC; CDR3: CASNRILREQYF; D: .; J: TRBJ2-7; V: TRBV19; size: .
DNA: TGTGCCAGCAGCTCAGGACTAAGTGGATACAATGAGCAGTTCTTC; CDR3: CASSSGLSGYNEQFF; D: .; J: TRBJ2-1; V: TRBV11-2; size: few
DNA: TGCGCCAGCAGCTTGGCGATCCCAACCGGGGGCACTGAAGCTTTCTTT; CDR3: CASSLAIPTGGTEAFF; D: .; J: TRBJ1-1; V: TRBV5-1; size: .
DNA: TGTGCCAGTAGTGTGGACAGGGGGCCCTACGAGCAGTACTTC; CDR3: CASSVDRGPYEQYF; D: TRBD1; J: TRBJ2-7; V: TRBV19; size: .
DNA: TGCAGTGCTAGAGGGGCTGAAGCTTTCTTT; CDR3: CSARGAEAFF; D: .; J: TRBJ1-1; V: TRBV20-1; size: .
DNA: TGTGCCAGTCGCAGGGGAGATCAGCCCCAGCATTTT; CDR3: CASRRGDQPQHF; D: .; J: TRBJ1-5; V: TRBV28; size: .
DNA: TGTGCCATCAGTGTAGGTAATGAGCAGTTCTTC; CDR3: CAISVGNEQFF; D: .; J: TRBJ2-1; V: TRBV10-3; size: .